One and the same sample provided the 21 T cell receptor beta chains below, sequenced in a study of T cell responses to AZD1222 COVID-19 vaccine. Generated by immunoSEQ multiplex PCR, the TCRdb table keeps only in-frame clones and is missing some. Of some 120,000 clones listed, about 90% are singletons. The sample consisted of peripheral blood, taken on day 0 of AZD1222 vaccination. The receptors here all came from an adult in good health.

This clone showed up just a few times. The chain has TRBV7-2 and TRBJ1-1, with a weak D call TRBD1 (6 bases). Between the trimmed V and J ends, which lost 6 bases and 0 bases, there was a span of 8 bases. The CDR3 length is 13 residues. Germline CDR1 reads SGHTA; CDR2 reads FQGNSA. The CDR3 DNA reads as TGTGCCAGCAGTACAGGGTTGAACACTGAAGCTTTCTTT. It specifies CASSTGLNTEAFF.

The chain has TRBV28 and TRBJ2-2; 8 nucleotides align to TRBD1. V lost 4 bases, J lost 0 bases, and 10 bases stayed unmatched. CDR3 length equals 18 residues. CDR1 and CDR2 (germline): MDHEN, SYDVKM. CDR3 protein: CASSSSRQGLPNTGELFF. CDR3 nucleotides: TGTGCCAGCAGTTCCTCCCGACAGGGGCTCCCGAACACCGGGGAGCTGTTTTTT.

The chain joins TRBV7-8 to TRBJ2-7; no reliable D call. CDR1 and CDR2 (germline): SGHVS, FQNEAQ. V lost 5 bases to trimming and J lost 2 bases, with 16 bases between them. The CDR3 consists of 15 residues. The CDR3 here is CASSLQSVLAYEQYF. The CDR3 nucleotides read TGTGCCAGCAGCCTACAATCGGTCTTGGCCTACGAGCAGTACTTC.

The rearrangement uses TRBV21-1 and TRBJ1-4. TRBV21-1 is an annotated pseudogene. The CDR3 is 13 amino acids. The CDR3 reads CASRDAEYEKLFF. The CDR3 DNA reads TGTGCCAGCAGGGACGCCGAGTATGAAAAACTGTTTTTT.

The rearrangement uses TRBV19 and TRBJ1-1, with 8 bases aligning to TRBD1. The germline V gene has CDR1 LNHDA and CDR2 SQIVND (reference sequence). The V gene end was trimmed by 3 bases and the J gene end by 10 bases; junction bases not matched to a gene: 7. The CDR3 has 13 amino acids. The CDR3 DNA follows: TGTGCCAGTAGTATCCCGACAGGGGCGAGAGCTTTCTTT. Amino acid sequence: CASSIPTGARAFF.

The chain combines TRBV6-6 with TRBJ2-4, with a weak D call TRBD1 (6 bases). The CDR3 has 15 amino acids. The ends were cut back, 6 bases at V and 5 bases at J, with 17 bases in the middle. The germline gives CDR1 MNHNY, CDR2 SVGAGI (reference sequence). CDR3 in amino acids: CASSLQGGRENIQYF. The DNA for the CDR3 is TGTGCCAGCAGCCTACAGGGTGGAAGAGAAAACATTCAGTACTTC.

The chain employs TRBV29-1 and TRBJ2-7, with TRBD1 matching over 7 bases. Germline V CDR1 and CDR2: SQVTM, ANQGSEA. V was clipped by 3 bases and J by 0 bases; unmatched bases: 5. The CDR3 totals 14 residues. In DNA, the CDR3 is TGCAGCGTTGACGGGACAGATTCCTCCTACGAGCAGTACTTC. Translated, it gives CSVDGTDSSYEQYF.

V is TRBV7-6 and J is TRBJ1-3; D ambiguous. CDR3 length: 14 amino acids. From germline, CDR1 is SGHVS and CDR2 FNYEAQ. The V and J ends lost 1 base and 2 bases respectively, with 6 bases between them. CDR3 bases: TGTGCCAGCAGCTTAGGAGGTCCTGGAAACACCATATATTTT. Protein sequence: CASSLGGPGNTIYF.

This rearrangement joins TRBV18 to TRBJ2-5; TRBD1 is a possible D gene (5 bases). Trimming left V 2 bases short and J 5 bases short, with 18 bases between. This CDR3 region has 16 residues. Germline V gene data show CDR1 as KGHSH and CDR2 as LQKENI. CDR3 nucleotides: TGTGCCAGCTCACCAGGATGGGCTAGGGGTGCGGAGACCCAGTACTTC. This gives the protein CASSPGWARGAETQYF.

A few counts support this clone. The gene calls are TRBV4-2 and TRBJ1-1; D may be TRBD1 (6 bases). V gave up 5 bases and J gave up 7 bases, with 11 bases separating them. CDR3 length equals 12 residues. Germline V gene lookup returns CDR1 LGHNA and CDR2 YNFKEQ. CDR3 nucleotide sequence: TGTGCCAGCAGCGCCCAAGGGGGTGAAGCTTTCTTT. It translates to CASSAQGGEAFF.

This chain joins TRBV9 and TRBJ1-2; TRBD1 matches at 8 bases. The V and J ends lost 3 bases and 4 bases, in that order; junction bases with no gene match: 8. The CDR3 is 15 residues long. CDR1 is SGDLS and CDR2 is YYNGEE in the germline V gene. The CDR3 spells CASSGLPGGFYGYTF. CDR3 DNA sequence: TGTGCCAGCAGCGGCTTGCCAGGGGGCTTCTATGGCTACACCTTC.

This rearrangement joins TRBV19 to TRBJ2-4; the match to TRBD1 covers 7 bases. The CDR3 sequence is 18 residues long. The trim removed 3 bases at V and 3 bases at J, leaving 14 bases unmatched. CDR1 is LNHDA, CDR2 SQIVND, per germline (reference sequence). The CDR3 DNA is TGTGCCAGTAGTATGAGGGGTCAGACAGGGTACGTCAAAAACATTCAGTACTTC. The encoded protein is CASSMRGQTGYVKNIQYF.

This chain links TRBV29-1 with TRBJ2-5, with 7 nucleotides matching TRBD2. With 3 bases clipped from V and 5 bases from J, the junction kept 3 bases outside the gene matches. Germline V lookup: CDR1 SQVTM, CDR2 ANQGSEA. The CDR3 has 12 residues. CDR3 protein: CSVDTSAETQYF. The CDR3, as DNA: TGCAGCGTTGACACTAGCGCGGAGACCCAGTACTTC.

The chain carries TRBV30 and TRBJ1-5; tentatively, D is TRBD1 (6 bases). Germline CDR1 and CDR2: GTSNPN and SVGIG (reference sequence). The CDR3 consists of 14 residues. Trimming left V 2 bases short and J 4 bases short, with 12 bases between. CDR3 residues: CAWSLGTLNQPQHF. CDR3 nucleotide sequence: TGTGCCTGGAGTCTCGGGACACTGAATCAGCCCCAGCATTTT.

This clone was seen only once. V is TRBV3-1 (or the pseudogene TRBV3-2) and J is TRBJ2-7, with D perhaps matching TRBD1 (6 bases). From germline, CDR1 is LGHDT and CDR2 YNNKEL (reference sequence). V was cut by 6 bases and J by 2 bases, with 11 bases left in between. There are 13 residues in the CDR3. The CDR3 spells CASRQGQTYEQYF. The CDR3 DNA follows: TGTGCCAGCAGACAGGGACAAACCTACGAGCAGTACTTC.

The chain recombines TRBV9 with TRBJ1-1; D unresolved. The CDR3 consists of 15 residues. V was shortened by 4 bases and J by 5 bases, with 18 bases between the two germline ends. Germline V gene data show CDR1 as SGDLS and CDR2 as YYNGEE. The CDR3 is CASSPPGRVGTEAFF. The CDR3 bases are TGTGCCAGCAGCCCCCCGGGCCGGGTAGGGACTGAAGCTTTCTTT.

V is TRBV6-1 and J is TRBJ1-2; D remains ambiguous. CDR3 length: 16 residues. CDR1 and CDR2 from the germline V gene are MNHNS and SASEGT. Trimming pared 0 bases from V and 7 bases from J, leaving 18 bases between. Here the CDR3 DNA reads TGTGCCAGCAGTGAAGCAAGATTCTACGGTATTCCTGGCTACACCTTC. Its translation is CASSEARFYGIPGYTF.

In this sample, this clone turned up once. The J gene is TRBJ1-1, the V gene TRBV6-6; possible D gene TRBD1, 5 bases. Germline V gene lookup returns CDR1 MNHNY and CDR2 SVGAGI (reference sequence). The CDR3 runs to 14 residues. Between the trimmed V and J ends, which lost 2 bases and 6 bases, there was a span of 13 bases. The CDR3 protein is CASSYTGAGAEAFF. In nucleotides, the CDR3 is TGTGCCAGCAGTTACACAGGAGCCGGGGCTGAAGCTTTCTTT.

The rearrangement uses TRBV7-9 and TRBJ1-1; 7 bases align to TRBD1. Trimming removed 5 bases from V and 5 bases from J; junction bases left unmatched: 11. From germline, CDR1 is SEHNR and CDR2 FQNEAQ (reference sequence). The length of the CDR3 is 15 residues. The CDR3 DNA reads TGTGCCAGCAGCCCCGGTGAGACAGGGAAAACTGAAGCTTTCTTT. Protein product: CASSPGETGKTEAFF.

The chain links TRBV2 to TRBJ1-1; TRBD1 might be the D (6 bases). The length of the CDR3 is 14 residues. Trimming cost V 3 bases and J 4 bases, with 12 bases left between them. In germline, CDR1 is SNHLY, CDR2 FYNNEI. CDR3: CASSDPQGGTEAFF. The CDR3 DNA is TGTGCCAGCAGTGATCCACAGGGTGGCACTGAAGCTTTCTTT.

The rearrangement links TRBV2 to TRBJ2-1; D might be TRBD1 or TRBD2, each matching 5 bases. Germline V lookup: CDR1 SNHLY, CDR2 FYNNEI. V gave up 6 bases and J gave up 0 bases, with 6 bases separating them. The CDR3 loop spans 13 amino acids. CDR3 nucleotide sequence: TGTGCCAGCAGGGGGGACTCCTACAATGAGCAGTTCTTC. Its translation: CASRGDSYNEQFF.